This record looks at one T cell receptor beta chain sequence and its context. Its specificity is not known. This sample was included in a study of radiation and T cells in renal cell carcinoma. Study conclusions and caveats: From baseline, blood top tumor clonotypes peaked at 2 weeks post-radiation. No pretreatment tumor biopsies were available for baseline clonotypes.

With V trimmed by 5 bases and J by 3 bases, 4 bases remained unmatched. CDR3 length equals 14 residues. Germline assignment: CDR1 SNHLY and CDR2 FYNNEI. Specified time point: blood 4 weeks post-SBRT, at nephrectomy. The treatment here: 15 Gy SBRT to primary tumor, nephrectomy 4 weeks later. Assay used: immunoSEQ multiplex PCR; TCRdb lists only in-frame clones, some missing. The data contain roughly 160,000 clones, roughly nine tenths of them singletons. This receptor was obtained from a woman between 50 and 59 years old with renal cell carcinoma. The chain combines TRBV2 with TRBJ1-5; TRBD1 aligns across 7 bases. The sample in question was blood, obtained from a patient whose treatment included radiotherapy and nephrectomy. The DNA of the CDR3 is TGTGCCAGCAGTCCGGGACAGCCCAATCAGCCCCAGCATTTT. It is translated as CASSPGQPNQPQHF.